This entry lists 27 T cell receptor beta chains sequenced from one sample in a study of T cells in tuberculosis. Data came from immunoSEQ multiplex PCR; TCRdb stores just in-frame clones and leaves some out. The table has 35,000 to 55,000 clones, 90% to 95% seen once. Input material: PBMCs. Every receptor here comes from a donor aged 10-29 years with latent tuberculosis or without tuberculosis infection.

J is TRBJ2-7 and V is TRBV7-9; a weak D match, TRBD1 (6 bases). Trimming cost V 1 base and J 1 base, with 14 bases left between them. This CDR3 has 16 amino acids. Germline V gene lookup returns CDR1 SEHNR and CDR2 FQNEAQ (reference sequence). The CDR3 bases are TGTGCCAGCAGCTTAGGAAACCTTAGGGGGTCCTACGAGCAGTACTTC. Protein product: CASSLGNLRGSYEQYF.

This clone was observed a single time. V gene TRBV29-1 combines with J gene TRBJ1-2; 7 nucleotides match TRBD1. CDR3 length: 13 residues. Germline V gives CDR1 SQVTM, CDR2 ANQGSEA. The V and J ends lost 6 bases and 2 bases, in that order; junction bases with no gene match: 6. The CDR3 DNA reads as TGCAGCGTCGCAGGGGGTGCGAACTATGGCTACACCTTC. Translated, it gives CSVAGGANYGYTF. Full variable domain (outside the CDR3, taken from reference TRBV29-1 and TRBJ1-2): SAVISQKPSRDICQRGTSLTIQCQVDSQVTMMFWYRQQPGQSLTLIATANQGSEATYESGFVIDKFPISRPNLTFSTLTVSNMSPEDSSIYLCSVAGGANYGYTFGSGTRLTVV.

The chain links TRBV6-1 to TRBJ2-1, with 9 bases identical to TRBD1. CDR3 length: 13 amino acids. Unmatched junction bases numbered 9, after V lost 9 bases and J lost 9 bases. CDR1 and CDR2 from the germline V gene are MNHNS and SASEGT. CDR3 protein: CASGTGPTSEQFF. CDR3 bases: TGTGCCAGTGGGACAGGGCCAACAAGTGAGCAGTTCTTC.

V gene TRBV9 combines with J gene TRBJ2-5; D is unclear. CDR1 SGDLS and CDR2 YYNGEE come from the germline V gene. The germline V and J ends were trimmed by 2 bases and 5 bases, with 13 bases remaining between them. The CDR3 totals 14 residues. The CDR3 coding sequence is TGTGCCAGCAGCGTCACCGGCTGGAGTGAGACCCAGTACTTC. Its protein is CASSVTGWSETQYF.

The chain is built from TRBV18 and TRBJ1-3; D is ambiguous. This CDR3 is 16 amino acids long. V lost 2 bases, J lost 0 bases, and 11 bases lay in between. CDR1 and CDR2 from the germline V gene are KGHSH and LQKENI. CDR3 residues: CASSPAPGISGNTIYF. The CDR3 DNA reads TGTGCCAGCTCACCAGCTCCGGGGATCTCTGGAAACACCATATATTTT.

The chain uses TRBV27 and TRBJ2-3; D is perhaps TRBD1 (6 bases). Germline CDR1 reads MNHEY; CDR2 reads SMNVEV (reference sequence). The CDR3 is made up of 16 amino acids. Trimming took off 4 bases at V and 7 bases at J, with 21 bases between the two ends. CDR3 residues: CASSSTPQGPTNTQYF. The DNA of the CDR3 is TGTGCCAGCAGTTCCACCCCTCAGGGGCCAACGAATACGCAGTATTTT.

The chain couples TRBV2 to TRBJ1-2, with a tentative D call TRBD1 (6 bases). This CDR3 comprises 14 residues. The V gene's germline CDR1 is SNHLY and CDR2 FYNNEI. The ends were cut back, 5 bases at V and 8 bases at J, with 18 bases in the middle. This chain's CDR3 is CASSLTTGFEGYTF. CDR3 coding DNA: TGTGCCAGCAGTCTTACTACAGGGTTTGAAGGCTACACCTTC.

This clone was picked up one time. This chain links TRBV6-6 with TRBJ1-4; no clear D gene. Germline V gives CDR1 MNHNY, CDR2 SVGAGI (reference sequence). The ends were cut back, 10 bases at V and 4 bases at J, with 10 bases in the middle. The CDR3 has 12 amino acids. The CDR3, as DNA: TGTGCCACCGGGAATTTTAATGAAAAACTGTTTTTT. It encodes CATGNFNEKLFF.

This clone was picked up one time. The chain combines TRBV18 with TRBJ1-1, with D possibly matching TRBD1 (6 bases). Trimming took 3 bases from V and 1 from J, leaving 9 bases between them. The CDR3 is made up of 14 amino acids. Germline-derived CDR1 and CDR2 are KGHSH and LQKENI. In DNA, the CDR3 is TGTGCCAGCTCACCGGGGGGGCCGAACACTGAAGCTTTCTTT. Translating gives CASSPGGPNTEAFF.

The chain combines TRBV7-2 with TRBJ2-1, with TRBD1 identical over 8 bases. This CDR3 contains 16 residues. V was pared by 3 bases and J by 0 bases, with 4 bases of the junction left unmatched. Per the germline V gene, CDR1 is SGHTA and CDR2 is FQGNSA. CDR3: CASSFLGQGSYNEQFF. The CDR3 DNA follows: TGTGCCAGCAGCTTCCTTGGACAGGGCTCCTACAATGAGCAGTTCTTC.

The chain combines TRBV2 with TRBJ1-5; D may be TRBD1 (6 bases). V lost 5 bases and J 3 bases, leaving 17 bases between the germline ends. This CDR3 contains 16 residues. In germline, CDR1 is SNHLY, CDR2 FYNNEI. In DNA form, the CDR3 reads TGTGCCAGCAGTCAATACAGGGTAAATAACAATCAGCCCCAGCATTTT. This codes for CASSQYRVNNNQPQHF.

The genes are TRBV7-3 and TRBJ1-1, with D unclear. The V gene lost 0 bases and the J gene lost 4 bases, with 33 bases spanning the gap. Germline V gene sequence: CDR1 SGHTA, CDR2 FQGTGA. This CDR3 is 22 amino acids long. The CDR3 sequence is CASSLTTSISFNERVSGTEAFF. The CDR3 nucleotides are TGTGCCAGCAGCTTAACGACAAGTATTTCTTTTAACGAGAGGGTTTCAGGCACTGAAGCTTTCTTT.

This clone was seen just once. The rearrangement joins TRBV27 to TRBJ1-1, with D perhaps matching TRBD1 (5 bases). V was cut by 6 bases and J by 4 bases, with 12 bases left in between. The CDR3 runs to 13 residues. Per germline, CDR1 MNHEY and CDR2 SMNVEV (reference sequence). The CDR3 DNA sequence: TGTGCCAGCAGCCATCCGGGGGGCACTGAAGCTTTCTTT. This codes for CASSHPGGTEAFF.

The count of this clone is one. The genes are TRBV11-2 and TRBJ2-5, with a possible D match to TRBD1 (5 bases). CDR1 is SGHAT and CDR2 is FQNNGV in the germline V gene. Trimming took off 3 bases at V and 7 bases at J, with 9 bases between the two ends. CDR3 size: 12 residues. This chain's CDR3 is CASSFERGTQYF. The CDR3 region has the DNA TGTGCCAGCAGCTTCGAAAGGGGGACCCAGTACTTC.

Only one count was recorded for this clone. The rearrangement joins TRBV4-2 to TRBJ1-3; D remains ambiguous. V gave up 0 bases and J gave up 8 bases, with 11 bases separating them. The CDR3 spans 14 residues. The germline CDR1 and CDR2 sequences are LGHNA and YNFKEQ. The CDR3 protein is CASSQDREGHTIYF. CDR3 bases: TGTGCCAGCAGCCAAGATCGGGAAGGACACACCATATATTTT.

The chain uses TRBV7-9 and TRBJ2-2, with D hard to call. The CDR3 is 15 residues long. Germline V lookup: CDR1 SEHNR, CDR2 FQNEAQ (reference sequence). The V end lost 2 bases, the J end lost 5 bases, and 12 bases lay between the germline ends. The CDR3 spells CASSLQRVSTGELFF. The CDR3 DNA follows: TGTGCCAGCAGCTTACAACGGGTCTCAACCGGGGAGCTGTTTTTT.

The V call is TRBV15, the J call TRBJ2-1; D gene uncertain. The length of the CDR3 is 15 residues. Germline-derived CDR1 and CDR2 are LNHNV and YYDKDF (reference sequence). V gave up 0 bases and J gave up 4 bases, with 10 bases separating them. The CDR3 region is CATSRDLSVYNEQFF. The CDR3 coding sequence is TGTGCCACCAGCAGAGATCTGTCAGTTTACAATGAGCAGTTCTTC.

V is TRBV5-6 and J is TRBJ2-5; D possibly corresponds to TRBD1 (6 bases). This CDR3 is 13 amino acids long. V gave up 4 bases and J gave up 5 bases, with 12 bases separating them. CDR1 and CDR2 from the germline V gene are SGHDT and YYEEEE. The CDR3 here is CASSGRQEETQYF. CDR3 DNA: TGTGCCAGCAGCGGGAGACAGGAGGAGACCCAGTACTTC. Complete variable domain (other parts from reference TRBV5-6 and TRBJ2-5): DAGVTQSPTHLIKTRGQQVTLRCSPKSGHDTVSWYQQALGQGPQFIFQYYEEEERQRGNFPDRFSGHQFPNYSSELNVNALLLGDSALYLCASSGRQEETQYFGPGTRLLVL.

This rearrangement joins TRBV19 to TRBJ1-5, with no clear D. Trimming cost V 6 bases and J 3 bases, with 9 bases left between them. The CDR3 has 13 residues. CDR1 LNHDA and CDR2 SQIVND come from the germline V gene (reference sequence). CDR3 protein: CASSTRNNQPQHF. CDR3 bases: TGTGCCAGTAGCACCAGAAACAATCAGCCCCAGCATTTT.

The J gene is TRBJ1-1, the V gene TRBV7-2; no firm D call. Germline CDR1 reads SGHTA; CDR2 reads FQGNSA. V was clipped by 2 bases and J by 0 bases, with 10 bases between them. CDR3 length: 15 residues. CDR3: CASSLSPWLNTEAFF. In nucleotides, the CDR3 is TGTGCCAGCAGCTTATCTCCCTGGCTGAACACTGAAGCTTTCTTT.

The chain employs TRBV7-9 and TRBJ2-1, with D possibly being TRBD1 (6 bases). There are 16 residues in the CDR3. Germline CDR1 SEHNR, CDR2 FQNEAQ (reference sequence). Between the trimmed V and J ends, which lost 5 bases and 6 bases, there was a span of 20 bases. CDR3 sequence reads: CASSEARGILVNEQFF. For the CDR3, the DNA is TGTGCCAGCAGCGAGGCAAGGGGGATCTTGGTCAATGAGCAGTTCTTC.

The J gene is TRBJ2-2, the V gene TRBV5-1; maybe TRBD1 (6 bases). Trimming removed 4 bases at V and 0 bases at J, with 10 bases between. The CDR3 totals 15 residues. Germline CDR1 SGHRS, CDR2 YFSETQ. CDR3 in DNA: TGCGCCAGCAGCACGGACAGTCCGAACACCGGGGAGCTGTTTTTT. This gives the protein CASSTDSPNTGELFF.

The rearrangement uses TRBV19 and TRBJ1-5; D possibly corresponds to TRBD1 (5 bases). CDR1 LNHDA and CDR2 SQIVND come from the germline V gene (reference sequence). The V end was cut by 6 bases, the J end by 10 bases, with 22 bases between. The CDR3 spans 15 residues. CDR3 in DNA: TGTGCCAGTAGCCAAGACCCCAGGGATCTAAGCCCCCAGCATTTT. This sequence encodes CASSQDPRDLSPQHF.

This clone appeared a single time. The chain employs TRBV6-1 and TRBJ1-1; maybe TRBD1 (5 bases). The CDR3 is 19 amino acids. The germline gives CDR1 MNHNS, CDR2 SASEGT. V was trimmed by 2 bases and J by 0 bases, leaving 22 bases between them. The CDR3 DNA sequence: TGTGCCAGCAGTGAAATAGGAGGGGCCTGGGGGGATATGAACACTGAAGCTTTCTTT. Protein sequence: CASSEIGGAWGDMNTEAFF.

This rearrangement joins TRBV4-1 to TRBJ1-1; the D is unclear. Trimming shortened V by 1 base and J by 3 bases, and 15 bases separated the two germline ends. CDR3 length: 16 residues. Germline values: CDR1 MGHRA, CDR2 YSYEKL. The CDR3 spells CASSQVGEGMDTEAFF. In nucleotides, the CDR3 is TGCGCCAGCAGCCAAGTAGGAGAGGGCATGGACACTGAAGCTTTCTTT.

This rearrangement joins TRBV9 to TRBJ2-1, with TRBD1 as a possible D gene (6 bases). Germline V lookup: CDR1 SGDLS, CDR2 YYNGEE. CDR3 length equals 14 residues. Deletions cut 6 bases from V and 3 bases from J, with 13 bases between. The CDR3 sequence is CASTITDSYNEQFF. In nucleotides, the CDR3 is TGTGCCAGCACCATCACGGACAGCTACAATGAGCAGTTCTTC.

The V call is TRBV7-8, the J call TRBJ2-5; 8 nucleotides line up with TRBD2. Per the germline V gene, CDR1 is SGHVS and CDR2 is FQNEAQ. With 5 bases clipped from V and 5 bases from J, the junction kept 19 bases outside the gene matches. CDR3 length equals 18 residues. Here the CDR3 reads CASSPARLARRIGETQYF. CDR3 in DNA: TGTGCCAGCAGCCCAGCAAGACTAGCGAGAAGAATAGGGGAGACCCAGTACTTC.